These 19 T cell receptor beta chains were sequenced from one sample in a study of blood T cell repertoires in COVID-19. The assay was immunoSEQ multiplex PCR, and TCRdb's table has in-frame clones only and misses some. Of approximately 310,000 clones in the sample, less than 85% were seen once. The sample comprised PBMCs or T cells enriched from blood (not recorded which). These receptors were collected from a woman aged 25 to 39 who had been exposed to COVID-19.

The V and J genes are TRBV18 and TRBJ1-3, with a possible D match to TRBD1 (5 bases). There are 16 residues in the CDR3. Germline CDR1 reads KGHSH; CDR2 reads LQKENI. V gave up 2 bases and J gave up 0 bases, with 11 bases separating them. The CDR3 here is CASSPETASSGNTIYF. The CDR3 DNA is TGTGCCAGCTCACCAGAGACAGCGAGCTCTGGAAACACCATATATTTT.

The V gene is TRBV28, the J gene TRBJ2-6, with D perhaps matching TRBD1 (5 bases). This CDR3 region has 16 residues. Germline loops: CDR1 MDHEN, CDR2 SYDVKM. The V end lost 3 bases, the J end lost 0 bases, and 9 bases lay between the germline ends. This CDR3 reads CASSFNQGSGANVLTF. The DNA for the CDR3 is TGTGCCAGCAGTTTTAATCAGGGCTCTGGGGCCAACGTCCTGACTTTC.

The V gene is TRBV7-3, the J gene TRBJ1-1, with D maybe TRBD1 (5 bases). The length of the CDR3 is 14 residues. Trimming took off 2 bases at V and 5 bases at J, with 12 bases between the two ends. Germline assignment: CDR1 SGHTA and CDR2 FQGTGA. DNA for the CDR3: TGTGCCAGCAGCTTATCCGGGGGGGAGACTGAAGCTTTCTTT. Protein product: CASSLSGGETEAFF.

V is TRBV4-2 and J is TRBJ2-5; 10 bases fit TRBD2. Germline lookup yields CDR1 LGHNA and CDR2 YNFKEQ. The CDR3 loop spans 16 amino acids. J lost 1 base, V lost 1 base, and 3 bases had no gene match. The CDR3 bases are TGTGCCAGCAGCCAAGTCAGCGGGGGGGTCCAAGAGACCCAGTACTTC. Protein product: CASSQVSGGVQETQYF.

The V call is TRBV3-1 (or the pseudogene TRBV3-2), the J call TRBJ1-2; D is undetermined. Between the trimmed V and J ends, which lost 1 base and 1 base, there was a span of 22 bases. Germline loops: CDR1 LGHDT, CDR2 YNNKEL (reference sequence). CDR3 length: 19 residues. The CDR3 bases are TGTGCCAGCAGCCAAGTACCCCCACAGCCTCTACCCTTTAACTATGGCTACACCTTC. Translated, it gives CASSQVPPQPLPFNYGYTF.

The V call is TRBV9, the J call TRBJ1-2; 8 bases match TRBD1. The germline V gene encodes CDR1 SGDLS and CDR2 YYNGEE. The CDR3 has 15 amino acids. The V and J ends lost 0 bases and 7 bases, in that order; junction bases with no gene match: 8. The CDR3 DNA reads TGTGCCAGCAGCGTAGATAATGGACAGGGAGGTGGCTACACCTTC. Encoded protein: CASSVDNGQGGGYTF.

The genes are TRBV12-3 or TRBV12-4 and TRBJ1-1; D gene ambiguous. V was pared by 8 bases and J by 5 bases, with 15 bases between. The CDR3 is 13 amino acids. CDR3 amino acids: CASPSQPGTEAFF. In DNA, the CDR3 is TGTGCCAGCCCTTCACAGCCTGGGACTGAAGCTTTCTTT.

The V and J genes are TRBV10-3 and TRBJ1-4; TRBD1 matches at 9 bases. The CDR3 covers 16 residues. Trimming at V came to 3 bases and at J to 4 bases, leaving 6 bases not matched to a gene. Germline V lookup: CDR1 ENHRY, CDR2 SYGVKD. The CDR3 sequence: CAISEYTGGGNEKLFF. Written as DNA, the CDR3 is TGTGCCATCAGTGAATACACAGGGGGCGGTAATGAAAAACTGTTTTTT.

This chain uses TRBV30 with TRBJ1-5, with 10 bases fitting TRBD1. The CDR3 has 15 residues. Trimming cost V 4 bases and J 6 bases; bases outside gene matches: 9. The germline V gene has CDR1 GTSNPN and CDR2 SVGIG (reference sequence). The CDR3 coding sequence is TGTGCCTGGACGCGACAGGGGGCGCAGGGTCAGCCCCAGCATTTT. Translating gives CAWTRQGAQGQPQHF.

The chain is built from TRBV7-3 and TRBJ1-6; a possible D gene is TRBD1 (5 bases). The CDR3 extends over 16 amino acids. The germline V gene has CDR1 SGHTA and CDR2 FQGTGA. The V end was cut by 1 base, the J end by 7 bases, with 14 bases between. In DNA form, the CDR3 reads TGTGCCAGCAGCTTAAACCCTCCCGGGGGAAATTCACCCCTCCACTTT. This translates into CASSLNPPGGNSPLHF.

The chain combines TRBV2 with TRBJ2-1, with 11 bases matching TRBD2. The CDR3 covers 14 residues. V was clipped by 5 bases and J by 8 bases; unmatched bases: 5. The V gene's germline CDR1 is SNHLY and CDR2 FYNNEI. CDR3 nucleotides: TGTGCCAGCAGTCCACTAGCGGGGGTAGATGAGCAGTTCTTC. This sequence encodes CASSPLAGVDEQFF.

This clone has just a few counts. The chain recombines TRBV30 with TRBJ1-2; TRBD1 might be the D (6 bases). V was trimmed by 3 bases and J by 7 bases, leaving 18 bases between them. There are 14 residues in the CDR3. Germline V gene data show CDR1 as GTSNPN and CDR2 as SVGIG (reference sequence). Written as DNA, the CDR3 is TGTGCCTGGAGGACCTTAGGGGGAGGGCCTGGCTACACCTTC. It yields the protein CAWRTLGGGPGYTF.

The chain employs TRBV7-2 and TRBJ2-3, with 9 bases fitting TRBD2. V lost 5 bases to trimming and J lost 2 bases; unmatched junction nucleotides: 11. Per germline, CDR1 SGHTA and CDR2 FQGNSA. There are 17 residues in the CDR3. The CDR3 sequence: CASSLQPASGDTDTQYF. The CDR3 DNA is TGTGCCAGCAGCCTGCAACCGGCTAGCGGGGACACAGATACGCAGTATTTT.

The chain is built from TRBV28 and TRBJ2-1, with 7 bases aligning to TRBD1. There are 13 residues in the CDR3. Germline values: CDR1 MDHEN, CDR2 SYDVKM. After removal of 7 bases from V and 7 bases from J, the junction contained 7 bases not matched to a gene. CDR3 loop: CASTSTGINEQFF. The CDR3 coding sequence is TGTGCCAGCACCTCGACAGGGATAAATGAGCAGTTCTTC.

The rearrangement links TRBV2 to TRBJ2-1, with 12 bases lining up with TRBD2. Trimming removed 5 bases from V and 3 bases from J; junction bases left unmatched: 8. This CDR3 is built from 17 residues. Germline V gene sequence: CDR1 SNHLY, CDR2 FYNNEI. The CDR3 sequence is CASSPRLAGAFYNEQFF. In DNA, the CDR3 is TGTGCCAGCAGTCCACGACTAGCGGGGGCCTTCTACAATGAGCAGTTCTTC.

This chain joins TRBV27 and TRBJ1-2; TRBD1 matches 7 bases. V lost 3 bases to trimming and J lost 0 bases; unmatched junction nucleotides: 4. Germline V gene data show CDR1 as MNHEY and CDR2 as SMNVEV (reference sequence). This CDR3 has 15 amino acids. CDR3 residues: CASSFSTGANYGYTF. In DNA form, the CDR3 reads TGTGCCAGCAGTTTTTCTACAGGGGCTAACTATGGCTACACCTTC.

V is TRBV5-4 and J is TRBJ1-6; possible D gene TRBD1, 6 bases. CDR3 length: 15 residues. Germline V gene lookup returns CDR1 SGHNT and CDR2 YYREEE (reference sequence). Between the trimmed V and J ends, which lost 2 bases and 4 bases, there was a span of 10 bases. The CDR3 is CASSLGQSYNSPLHF. The CDR3 nucleotides are TGTGCCAGCAGCTTAGGACAGAGTTATAATTCACCCCTCCACTTT.

In DNA, the CDR3 is TGTGCCATCAGTGCGGCGGCGGGGAACACAGATACGCAGTATTTT. Residues: CAISAAAGNTDTQYF. The rearrangement links TRBV10-3 to TRBJ2-3, with a weak D call TRBD2 (6 bases). Germline V gene lookup returns CDR1 ENHRY and CDR2 SYGVKD. V lost 4 bases to trimming and J lost 2 bases, with 13 bases between them. The CDR3 is 15 amino acids.

The genes are TRBV5-1 and TRBJ2-1, with TRBD2 matching over 11 bases. The CDR3 has 16 amino acids. Germline V gene data show CDR1 as SGHRS and CDR2 as YFSETQ. V shed 2 bases, J shed 4 bases, and the junction held 5 bases outside the gene matches. CDR3: CASSLSSGRFYNEQFF. The DNA for the CDR3 is TGCGCCAGCAGCTTATCTAGCGGGAGGTTTTACAATGAGCAGTTCTTC.